This TCR beta chain was sequenced for a study of naive CD8 T cells in extremely preterm neonates. TCRdb keeps only in-frame clones here, not all; method: immunoSEQ multiplex PCR. The sample includes a few thousand clones, nearly 98% seen only once; the top ten take 0.6% to 0.9%. The CDR3 contains 12 residues. The germline gives CDR1 SGHDT, CDR2 YYEEEE. Trimming cost V 2 bases and J 12 bases; bases outside gene matches: 7. This sequence joins TRBV5-6 and TRBJ1-1, with TRBD1 matching 7 bases. The receptor's source is a human donor in good health. Material: naive CD8+ T cells from blood. The CDR3 sequence: CASSLQGWETFF. The CDR3 DNA reads as TGTGCCAGCAGCTTACAGGGGTGGGAAACTTTCTTT.